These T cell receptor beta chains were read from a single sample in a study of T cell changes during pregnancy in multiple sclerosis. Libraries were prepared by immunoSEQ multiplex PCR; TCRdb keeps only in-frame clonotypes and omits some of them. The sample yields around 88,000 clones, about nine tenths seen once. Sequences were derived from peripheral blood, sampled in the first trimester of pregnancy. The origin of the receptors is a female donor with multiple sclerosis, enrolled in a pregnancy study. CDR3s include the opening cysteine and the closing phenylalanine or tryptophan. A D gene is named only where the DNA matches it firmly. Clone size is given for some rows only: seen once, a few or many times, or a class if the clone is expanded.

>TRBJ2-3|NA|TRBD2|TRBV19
TGTGCCAGTAGTATAGACCAAGGACTAGCGGGAGTGGGTACGCAGTATTTT
CASSIDQGLAGVGTQYF
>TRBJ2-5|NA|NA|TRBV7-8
TGTGCCAGCAGCAAAAGGGGGGGGACCGAGACCCAGTACTTC
CASSKRGGTETQYF
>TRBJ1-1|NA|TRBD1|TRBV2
TGTGCCAGCATCGGGACAGGGACCCTCACTGAAGCTTTCTTT
CASIGTGTLTEAFF
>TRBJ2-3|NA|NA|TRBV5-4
TGTGCCAGCAGTTATCTAGCGCGTGGTAGCACAGATACGCAGTATTTT
CASSYLARGSTDTQYF
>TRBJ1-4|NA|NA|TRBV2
TGTGCCAGCAGTGAACGAGGGCGTGAAAAACTGTTTTTT
CASSERGREKLFF
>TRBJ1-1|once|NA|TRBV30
TGTGCCTGGATAGGACAGAACCTAATACTAAACACTGAAGCTTTCTTT
CAWIGQNLILNTEAFF
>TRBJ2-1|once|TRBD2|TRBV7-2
TGTGCCAGCAGCCTCGGACTAGCGGGGGGGCCTTTTTCCCACAATGAGCAGTTCTTC
CASSLGLAGGPFSHNEQFF
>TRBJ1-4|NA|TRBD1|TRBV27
TGTGCCAGCAGTCCCGGACTGGGACAGGGTAATGAAAAACTGTTTTTT
CASSPGLGQGNEKLFF
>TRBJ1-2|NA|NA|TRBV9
TGTGCCAGCAGCGGGGGACGACGGACACAGGGCGGCTACACCTTC
CASSGGRRTQGGYTF
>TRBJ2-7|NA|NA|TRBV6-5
TGTGCCAGCAGTTACTCGGTCAGTTCCTACGAGCAGTACTTC
CASSYSVSSYEQYF
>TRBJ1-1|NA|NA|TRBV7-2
TGTGCCAGCAGCCTCCTAGGGGTTGGTTTCTTT
CASSLLGVGFF
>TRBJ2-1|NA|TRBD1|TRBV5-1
TGCGCCAGCAGCCTAGGGACAGGCCACAATGAGCAGTTCTTC
CASSLGTGHNEQFF
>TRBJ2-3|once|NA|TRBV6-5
TGTGCCAGCAGTTATCAGGGTGTTTACACAGATACGCAGTATTTT
CASSYQGVYTDTQYF
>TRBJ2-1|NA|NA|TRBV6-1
TGTGCCAGCAGTGAAGCATCAGGGTTTGGGGAGCAGTTCTTC
CASSEASGFGEQFF
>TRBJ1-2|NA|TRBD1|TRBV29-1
TGCAACGTTCAGGGGGGCGGCTATGGCTACACCTTC
CNVQGGGYGYTF
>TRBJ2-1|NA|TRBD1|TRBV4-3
TGCGCCAGCAGCCCGGACAGGGGGAATGAGCAGTTCTTC
CASSPDRGNEQFF
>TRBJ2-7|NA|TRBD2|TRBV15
TGTGCCACCAGCAGCCGAGGGGGAGCGGGAGTTTCCGAGCAGTACTTC
CATSSRGGAGVSEQYF
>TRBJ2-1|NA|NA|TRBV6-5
TGTGCCAGCAGAAAACAGGGGAGGAATGAGCAGTTCTTC
CASRKQGRNEQFF
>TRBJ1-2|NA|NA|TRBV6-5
TGTGCCAGCAGCGCTCCCGGCTATGGCTACACCTTC
CASSAPGYGYTF
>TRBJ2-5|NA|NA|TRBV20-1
TGCAGTGCTGCCTCGGGGGAGACCCAGTACTTC
CSAASGETQYF
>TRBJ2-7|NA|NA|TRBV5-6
TGTGCCAGCAGCTCGCCTCTAAGCGGGTCAGTTCGAGTCTACGAGCAGTACTTC
CASSSPLSGSVRVYEQYF
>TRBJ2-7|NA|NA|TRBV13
TGTGCCAGCAGCCAAGCTAGCGAGGTCCCCTACGAGCAGTACTTC
CASSQASEVPYEQYF
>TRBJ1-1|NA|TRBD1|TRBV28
TGTGCCAGCAGTCTCCAGGGGGCCACTGAAGCTTTCTTT
CASSLQGATEAFF
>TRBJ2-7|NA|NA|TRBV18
TGTGCCAGCTCTCTCTCCTACGAGCAGTACTTC
CASSLSYEQYF
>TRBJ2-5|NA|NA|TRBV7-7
TGTGCCAGCAGCTTAGTAACAGGGTTGGTTTCTGGTCGAGAGACCCAGTACTTC
CASSLVTGLVSGRETQYF
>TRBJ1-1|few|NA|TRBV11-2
TGTGCCAGCAGCCCCCGCGGGGAGCGAAACACTGAAGCTTTCTTT
CASSPRGERNTEAFF
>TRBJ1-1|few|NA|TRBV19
TGTGCCAGTAGTGCCGACAGTATTGAAGCTTTCTTT
CASSADSIEAFF
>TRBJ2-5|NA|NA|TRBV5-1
TGCGCCAGCAGCTGGAGAACAGGGGGGGAGCAAGAGACCCAGTACTTC
CASSWRTGGEQETQYF
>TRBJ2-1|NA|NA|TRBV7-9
TGTGCCAGTCTCTCTGCGCGCTCCTACAATGAGCAGTTCTTC
CASLSARSYNEQFF
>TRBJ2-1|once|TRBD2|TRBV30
TGTGCCTGGAGCGAGGGACTAGCGGTCTACAATGAGCAGTTCTTC
CAWSEGLAVYNEQFF
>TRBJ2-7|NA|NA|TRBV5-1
TGCGCCAGCAGCTTGGTAGGGGGTTTTGGGTCCTACGAGCAGTACTTC
CASSLVGGFGSYEQYF
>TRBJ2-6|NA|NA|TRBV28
TGTGCCAGCAGACAATCCCCCGCCCCTGGGGCCAACGTCCTGACTTTC
CASRQSPAPGANVLTF
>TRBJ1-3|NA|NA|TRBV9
TGTGCCAGCAGCGTAGCTCTTGGAAACACCATATATTTT
CASSVALGNTIYF